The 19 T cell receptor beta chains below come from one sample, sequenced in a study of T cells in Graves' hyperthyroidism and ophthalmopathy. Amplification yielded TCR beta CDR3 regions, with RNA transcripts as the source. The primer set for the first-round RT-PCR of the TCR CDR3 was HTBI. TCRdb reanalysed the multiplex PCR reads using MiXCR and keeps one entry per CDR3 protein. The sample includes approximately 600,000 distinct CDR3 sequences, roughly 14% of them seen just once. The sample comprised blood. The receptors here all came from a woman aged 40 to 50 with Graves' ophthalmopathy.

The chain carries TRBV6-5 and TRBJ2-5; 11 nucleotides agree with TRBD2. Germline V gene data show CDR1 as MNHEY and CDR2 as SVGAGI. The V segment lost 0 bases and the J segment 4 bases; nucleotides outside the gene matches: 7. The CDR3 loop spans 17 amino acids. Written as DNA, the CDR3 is TGTGCCAGCAGTTACTCGAAGACTAGCGGGACCAGAGAGACCCAGTACTTC. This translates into CASSYSKTSGTRETQYF.

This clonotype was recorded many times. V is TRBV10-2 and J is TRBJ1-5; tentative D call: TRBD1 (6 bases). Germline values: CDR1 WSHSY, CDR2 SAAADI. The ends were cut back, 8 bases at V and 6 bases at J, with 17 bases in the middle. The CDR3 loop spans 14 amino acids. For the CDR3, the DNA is TGCGCCAGCTCGGGGGGGCAGGGGCTTCAGCCCCAGCATTTT. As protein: CASSGGQGLQPQHF.

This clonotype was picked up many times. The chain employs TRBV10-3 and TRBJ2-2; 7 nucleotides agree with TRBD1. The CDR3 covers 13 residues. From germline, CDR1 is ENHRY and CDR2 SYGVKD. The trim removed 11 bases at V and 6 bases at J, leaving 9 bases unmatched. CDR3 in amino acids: CAATGSYPGELFF. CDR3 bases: TGTGCCGCGACAGGGTCGTATCCCGGGGAGCTGTTTTTT.

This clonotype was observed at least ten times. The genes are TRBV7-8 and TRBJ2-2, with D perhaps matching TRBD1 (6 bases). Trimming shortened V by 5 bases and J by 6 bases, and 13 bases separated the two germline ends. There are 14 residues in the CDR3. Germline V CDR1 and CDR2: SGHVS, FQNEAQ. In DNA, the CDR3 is TGTGCCAGCAGCCTCCCAGGGGTGGCCGGGGAGCTGTTTTTT. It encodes CASSLPGVAGELFF. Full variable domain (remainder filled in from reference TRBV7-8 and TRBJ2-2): GAGVSQSPRYKVAKRGQDVALRCDPISGHVSLFWYQQALGQGPEFLTYFQNEAQLDKSGLPSDRFFAERPEGSVSTLKIQRTQQEDSAVYLCASSLPGVAGELFFGEGSRLTVL.

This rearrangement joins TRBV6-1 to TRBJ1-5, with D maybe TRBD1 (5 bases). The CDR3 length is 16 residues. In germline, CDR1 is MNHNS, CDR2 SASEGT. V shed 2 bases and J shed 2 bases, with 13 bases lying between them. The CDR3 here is CASSESGGLGNQPQHF. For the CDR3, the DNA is TGTGCCAGCAGTGAATCCGGGGGATTGGGCAATCAGCCCCAGCATTTT.

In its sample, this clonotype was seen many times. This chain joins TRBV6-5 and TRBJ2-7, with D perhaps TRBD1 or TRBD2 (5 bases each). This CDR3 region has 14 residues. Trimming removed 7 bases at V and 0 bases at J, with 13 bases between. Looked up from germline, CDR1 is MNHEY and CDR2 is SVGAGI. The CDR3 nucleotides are TGTGCCAGCAAGGGGACGGCGAGCTCCTACGAGCAGTACTTC. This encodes CASKGTASSYEQYF.

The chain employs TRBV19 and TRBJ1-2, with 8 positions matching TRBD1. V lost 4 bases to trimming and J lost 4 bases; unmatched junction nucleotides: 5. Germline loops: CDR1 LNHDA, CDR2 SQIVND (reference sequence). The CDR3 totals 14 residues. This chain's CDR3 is CASSNRGSAYGYTF. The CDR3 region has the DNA TGTGCCAGTAGTAACAGGGGGTCGGCCTATGGCTACACCTTC.

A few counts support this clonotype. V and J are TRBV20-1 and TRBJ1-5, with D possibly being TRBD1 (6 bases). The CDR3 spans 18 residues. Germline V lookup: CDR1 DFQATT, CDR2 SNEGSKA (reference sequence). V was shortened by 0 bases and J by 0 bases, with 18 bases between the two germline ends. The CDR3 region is CSARDFQGTHYSNQPQHF. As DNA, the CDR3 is TGCAGTGCTAGAGATTTTCAAGGGACACATTATAGCAATCAGCCCCAGCATTTT.

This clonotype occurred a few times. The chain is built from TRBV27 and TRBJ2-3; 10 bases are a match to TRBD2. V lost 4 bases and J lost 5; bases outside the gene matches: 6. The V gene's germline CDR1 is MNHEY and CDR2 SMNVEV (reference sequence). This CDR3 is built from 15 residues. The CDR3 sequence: CASSSRLAGIDTQYF. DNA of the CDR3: TGTGCCAGCAGTTCCCGACTAGCGGGTATAGATACGCAGTATTTT.

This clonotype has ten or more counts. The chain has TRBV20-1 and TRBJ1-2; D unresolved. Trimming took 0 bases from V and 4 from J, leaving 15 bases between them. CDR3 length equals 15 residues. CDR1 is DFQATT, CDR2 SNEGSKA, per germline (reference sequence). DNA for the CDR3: TGCAGTGCTAGAGATGACTCCGGGCTCCCCTATGGCTACACCTTC. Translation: CSARDDSGLPYGYTF.

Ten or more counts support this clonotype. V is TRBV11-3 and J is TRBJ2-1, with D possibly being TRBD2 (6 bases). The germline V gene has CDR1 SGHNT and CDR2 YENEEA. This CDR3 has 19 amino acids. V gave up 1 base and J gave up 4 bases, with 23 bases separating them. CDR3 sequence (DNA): TGTGCCAGCAGCTTAGGGTCGAAGCAGAAGAGGAGGGATTACAATGAGCAGTTCTTC. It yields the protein CASSLGSKQKRRDYNEQFF.

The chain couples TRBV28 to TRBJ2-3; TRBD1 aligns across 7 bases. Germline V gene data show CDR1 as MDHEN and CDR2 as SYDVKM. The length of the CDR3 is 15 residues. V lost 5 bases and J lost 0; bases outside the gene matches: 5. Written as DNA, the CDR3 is TGTGCCAGCAGTACCGACAGGGCGAGCACAGATACGCAGTATTTT. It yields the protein CASSTDRASTDTQYF.

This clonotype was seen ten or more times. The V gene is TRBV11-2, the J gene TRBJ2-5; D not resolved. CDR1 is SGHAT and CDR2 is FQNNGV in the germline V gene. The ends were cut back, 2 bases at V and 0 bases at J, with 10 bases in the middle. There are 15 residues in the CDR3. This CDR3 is CASSLKGEYQETQYF. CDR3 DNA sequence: TGTGCCAGCAGCTTAAAAGGCGAGTACCAAGAGACCCAGTACTTC.

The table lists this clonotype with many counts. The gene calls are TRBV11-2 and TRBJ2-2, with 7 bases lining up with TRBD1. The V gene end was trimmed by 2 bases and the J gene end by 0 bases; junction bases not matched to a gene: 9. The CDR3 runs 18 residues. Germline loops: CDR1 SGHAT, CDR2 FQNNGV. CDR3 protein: CASSLMSGGQSNTGELFF. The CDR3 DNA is TGTGCCAGCAGCTTAATGTCTGGGGGACAGTCGAACACCGGGGAGCTGTTTTTT.

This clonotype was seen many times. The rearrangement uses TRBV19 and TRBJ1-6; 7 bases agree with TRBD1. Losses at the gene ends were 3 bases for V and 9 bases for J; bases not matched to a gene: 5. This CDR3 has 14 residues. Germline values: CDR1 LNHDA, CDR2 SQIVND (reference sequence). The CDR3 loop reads CASSIVQGGSPLHF. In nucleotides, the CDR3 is TGTGCCAGTAGTATCGTCCAGGGGGGTTCACCCCTCCACTTT. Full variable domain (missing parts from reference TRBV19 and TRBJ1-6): DGGITQSPKYLFRKEGQNVTLSCEQNLNHDAMYWYRQDPGQGLRLIYYSQIVNDFQKGDIAEGYSVSREKKESFPLTVTSAQKNPTAFYLCASSIVQGGSPLHFGNGTRLTVT.

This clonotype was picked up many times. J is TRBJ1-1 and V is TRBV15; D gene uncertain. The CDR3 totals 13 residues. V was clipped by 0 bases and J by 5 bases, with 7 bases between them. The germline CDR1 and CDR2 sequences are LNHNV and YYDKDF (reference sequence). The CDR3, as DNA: TGTGCCACCAGCAGAGATACCGCAACTGAAGCTTTCTTT. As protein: CATSRDTATEAFF. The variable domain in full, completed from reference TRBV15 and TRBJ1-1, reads DAMVIQNPRYQVTQFGKPVTLSCSQTLNHNVMYWYQQKSSQAPKLLFHYYDKDFNNEADTPDNFQSRRPNTSFCFLDIRSPGLGDTAMYLCATSRDTATEAFFGQGTRLTVV.

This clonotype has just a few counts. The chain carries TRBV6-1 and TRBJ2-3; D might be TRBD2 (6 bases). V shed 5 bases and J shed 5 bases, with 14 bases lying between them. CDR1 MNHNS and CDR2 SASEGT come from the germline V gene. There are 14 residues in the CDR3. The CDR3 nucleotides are TGTGCCAGCAGTAGGGGCGGGATCGGAGATACGCAGTATTTT. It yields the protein CASSRGGIGDTQYF.

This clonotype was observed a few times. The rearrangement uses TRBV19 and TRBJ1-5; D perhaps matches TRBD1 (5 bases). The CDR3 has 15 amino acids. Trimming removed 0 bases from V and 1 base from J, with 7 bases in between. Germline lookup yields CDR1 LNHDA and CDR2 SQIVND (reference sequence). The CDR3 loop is CASSIDWTSNQPQHF. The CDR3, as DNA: TGTGCCAGTAGTATAGATTGGACAAGCAATCAGCCCCAGCATTTT.

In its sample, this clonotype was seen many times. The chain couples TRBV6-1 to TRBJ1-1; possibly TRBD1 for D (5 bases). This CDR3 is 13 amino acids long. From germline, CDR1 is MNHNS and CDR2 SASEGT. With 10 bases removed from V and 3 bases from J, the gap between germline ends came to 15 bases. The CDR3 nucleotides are TGTGCCACCCTGGGGGGTATCGACACTGAAGCTTTCTTT. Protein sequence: CATLGGIDTEAFF.